This T cell receptor (beta chain) was obtained from a study of T cells after yellow fever vaccination. Notes on the study in general: Subsequent booster samples again held most clones from primary vaccination (more than 95% CD4, 85% to 90% CD8).

TCRdb ran MiXCR on the 5' RACE reads and lists one entry per CDR3 protein. The repertoire holds roughly 63,000 distinct CDR3 sequences, with around 7.4% as singletons. From germline, CDR1 is WSHSY and CDR2 SAAADI. With 4 bases clipped from V and 3 bases from J, the junction kept 10 bases outside the gene matches. There are 17 residues in the CDR3. This clonotype was recorded at least ten times. Its matching antigen is unknown. V is TRBV10-2 and J is TRBJ2-1; TRBD2 agrees at 9 bases. The sample in question was CD8+ T cells sorted from PBMCs, obtained 15 days after the yellow fever booster vaccination. The clonotype originates from a man aged 25-45 years who received the YFV17D yellow fever vaccine. The CDR3 DNA follows: TGCGCCAGCAGTGGTTCCGTTCTAGCGGGACTCTACAATGAGCAGTTCTTC. It specifies CASSGSVLAGLYNEQFF.